Given below is one T cell receptor (beta chain) in context. The junction departs from the called germline gene at one end, perhaps through a read error. Before being chosen for sequencing, patients had shown CD8+CD57+ cell expansion by flow cytometry. Patients uniformly had severe acquired aplastic anemia. Blood samples were obtained from patients who had received no prior therapy. The sample belongs to a study of CD8+CD57+ T cells in acquired aplastic anemia. The study profiled TCR beta VDJ and CDR3 using genomic DNA as template. TCRdb reanalysed the reads using MiXCR and keeps one entry per CDR3 protein. The profile shows approximately 170,000 distinct CDR3 sequences, less than 60% of them singletons. The CDR3 has 14 amino acids. The germline V gene encodes CDR1 LNHDA and CDR2 SQIVND (reference sequence).

The sequencing sample was made of sorted CD4+, CD8+, or CD8+CD57+ T cells (not recorded which) from PBMCs. The TCR originated in a human donor with aplastic anemia. This sequence joins TRBV19 and TRBJ1-1; D possibly corresponds to TRBD1 (5 bases). Here the CDR3 DNA reads TGTACCAGTAGTATAGAAGGGGTGGACACTGAAGCTTTCTTT. Protein product: CTSSIEGVDTEAFF.